This T cell receptor beta chain derives from a study of blood T cell repertoires in COVID-19. Clones were read by immunoSEQ multiplex PCR, and TCRdb kept only the in-frame ones, dropping some. The table includes some 150,000 clones, around 88% detected once. The CDR3 runs 14 residues. Germline assignment: CDR1 MNHEY and CDR2 SVGAGI. V lost 5 bases to trimming and J lost 1 base, with 10 bases between them. Sequenced sample: peripheral blood. The chain recombines TRBV6-5 with TRBJ2-3; D remains ambiguous. The source of this sequence is a man aged 55 to 69 with active or convalescent COVID-19. The CDR3 coding sequence is TGTGCCAGCAGTACCCGACAAGGCACAGATACGCAGTATTTT. Encoded protein: CASSTRQGTDTQYF.